Shown below are 14 T cell receptor beta chains from a single sample sequenced in a study of identical twins. MiXCR, run by TCRdb on the 5' RACE reads, gives a single entry per CDR3 protein. The sample lists roughly 350,000 distinct CDR3 sequences, roughly 10% occurring once. The sequenced sample consisted of naive T cells sorted from blood. These receptors came from a woman in her forties or fifties in good health.

This clonotype was observed a handful of times. CDR3 DNA: TGCGCCAGCAGCTTGGGGGGACAAGAAGCTTTCTTT. Amino acids: CASSLGGQEAFF. This chain connects TRBV5-1 to TRBJ1-1; a weak D match, TRBD1 (6 bases). The V end was cut by 0 bases, the J end by 8 bases, with 8 bases between. Germline values: CDR1 SGHRS, CDR2 YFSETQ. CDR3 size: 12 residues.

The table lists this clonotype with a few counts. The CDR3 reads CASSEFPYKNTGELFF. The DNA of the CDR3 is TGCGCCAGCAGTGAGTTCCCATATAAGAACACCGGGGAGCTGTTTTTT. The J gene is TRBJ2-2, the V gene TRBV10-1; D is unclear. The CDR3 contains 16 residues. V lost 1 base and J 1 base, leaving 10 bases between the germline ends. Germline values: CDR1 WNHNN, CDR2 SYGVQD (reference sequence).

In this sample, this clonotype turned up a few times. The genes are TRBV2 and TRBJ2-7; D gene ambiguous. V lost 8 bases, J lost 2 bases, and 19 bases lay in between. Germline values: CDR1 SNHLY, CDR2 FYNNEI. This CDR3 is 15 amino acids long. The CDR3 here is CASRALITVTYEQYV. For the CDR3, the DNA is TGTGCCAGCCGGGCACTTATCACGGTCACCTACGAGCAGTACGTC.

This clonotype was detected only a few times. The chain is built from TRBV20-1 and TRBJ2-5; 8 bases are shared with TRBD2. CDR1 and CDR2 from the germline V gene are DFQATT and SNEGSKA (reference sequence). The length of the CDR3 is 14 residues. V shed 5 bases and J 5 bases; nucleotides not matched to a gene: 10. The CDR3 region has the DNA TGCAGTGCTGGGGGCGGGAGGCCCGAGGAGACCCAGTACTTC. Translation gives CSAGGGRPEETQYF.

This clonotype was found many times. The chain joins TRBV5-1 to TRBJ2-1; 14 bases are shared with TRBD2. Germline CDR1 is SGHRS and CDR2 is YFSETQ. The trim removed 0 bases at V and 7 bases at J, leaving 9 bases unmatched. The CDR3 totals 18 residues. The DNA for the CDR3 is TGCGCCAGCAGCTTGGACGGGACTAGCGGGAGTAGATCAAATGAGCAGTTCTTC. Translating gives CASSLDGTSGSRSNEQFF.

This chain connects TRBV4-1 to TRBJ2-1; D remains unclear. The CDR3 length is 11 residues. Trimming removed 1 base at V and 10 bases at J, with 5 bases between. Germline CDR1 is MGHRA and CDR2 is YSYEKL. CDR3 loop: CASSQGAEQFF. CDR3 sequence (DNA): TGCGCCAGCAGCCAAGGGGCGGAGCAGTTCTTC.

This clonotype was seen many times. The gene calls are TRBV7-2 and TRBJ2-1; D not resolved. The CDR3 totals 15 residues. The V end was cut by 3 bases, the J end by 3 bases, with 12 bases between. Germline V CDR1 and CDR2: SGHTA, FQGNSA. The CDR3 loop is CASSLRERVYNEQFF. CDR3 nucleotide sequence: TGTGCCAGCAGCTTGAGAGAAAGGGTCTACAATGAGCAGTTCTTC.

This clonotype was seen at least ten times. CDR3 coding DNA: TGCGCCAGCAGCTTATCAGGGGCGCTGGCGAATGAGCAGTTCTTC. As protein: CASSLSGALANEQFF. The chain employs TRBV5-1 and TRBJ2-1; D may be TRBD1 (6 bases). V lost 2 bases and J 7 bases, leaving 16 bases between the germline ends. The germline gives CDR1 SGHRS, CDR2 YFSETQ. This CDR3 comprises 15 residues.

In its sample, this clonotype was seen many times. This sequence joins TRBV4-2 and TRBJ1-2; 10 bases align to TRBD1. CDR1 and CDR2 (germline): LGHNA, YNFKEQ. V dropped 5 bases and J dropped 0; count of bases not matched to a gene: 3. The CDR3 sequence is 15 residues long. This CDR3 is CASSEGQGANYGYTF. CDR3 coding DNA: TGTGCCAGCAGCGAAGGACAGGGGGCTAACTATGGCTACACCTTC.

The chain joins TRBV2 to TRBJ2-2, with TRBD1 matching over 10 bases. Germline CDR1 SNHLY, CDR2 FYNNEI. V was pared by 10 bases and J by 6 bases, with 8 bases of the junction left unmatched. This CDR3 is 14 amino acids long. This CDR3 reads CATTTGGVAGELFF. CDR3 nucleotide sequence: TGTGCCACAACGACAGGGGGCGTCGCCGGGGAGCTGTTTTTT.

The V call is TRBV3-1, the J call TRBJ2-3, with 8 nucleotides matching TRBD2. This CDR3 contains 18 residues. Germline CDR1 reads LGHDT; CDR2 reads YNNKEL (reference sequence). The trim removed 0 bases at V and 0 bases at J, leaving 8 bases unmatched. CDR3 sequence: CASSQEASGLPSTDTQYF. In nucleotides, the CDR3 is TGTGCCAGCAGCCAAGAGGCTAGCGGGCTTCCTAGCACAGATACGCAGTATTTT.

This chain links TRBV27 with TRBJ1-5; D is possibly TRBD1 (5 bases). The CDR3 length is 15 residues. V shed 6 bases and J shed 1 base, with 13 bases lying between them. CDR1 MNHEY and CDR2 SMNVEV come from the germline V gene (reference sequence). The CDR3 DNA sequence: TGTGCCAGCAGGCGAACGTGGGACAGCAATCAGCCCCAGCATTTT. Translation: CASRRTWDSNQPQHF.

This clonotype showed up many times. The chain combines TRBV11-2 with TRBJ2-1; the D is unclear. Trimming removed 5 bases from V and 9 bases from J, with 14 bases in between. CDR1 SGHAT and CDR2 FQNNGV come from the germline V gene. The CDR3 spans 13 residues. CDR3 amino acids: CASSLIPAFEQFF. CDR3 nucleotides: TGTGCCAGCAGCCTCATTCCGGCGTTTGAGCAGTTCTTC.

J is TRBJ2-7 and V is TRBV21-1. TRBV21-1 has pseudogene status. The CDR3 runs 13 residues. CDR3 residues: CASPFDATYEQYV. DNA of the CDR3: TGTGCCAGCCCTTTTGATGCGACCTACGAGCAGTACGTC.